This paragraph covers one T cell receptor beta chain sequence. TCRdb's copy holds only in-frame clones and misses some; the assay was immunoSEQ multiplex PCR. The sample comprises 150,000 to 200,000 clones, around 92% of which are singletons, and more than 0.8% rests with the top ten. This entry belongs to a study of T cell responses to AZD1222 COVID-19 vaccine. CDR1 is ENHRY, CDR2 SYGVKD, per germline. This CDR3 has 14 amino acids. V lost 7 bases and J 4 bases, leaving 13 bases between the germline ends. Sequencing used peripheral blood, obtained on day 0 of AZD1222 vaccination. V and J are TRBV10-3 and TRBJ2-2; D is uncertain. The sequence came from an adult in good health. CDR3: CAITVEGSTGELFF. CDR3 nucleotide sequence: TGTGCCATCACGGTAGAAGGCAGCACCGGGGAGCTGTTTTTT.